This T cell receptor (beta chain) stems from a study of radiation and T cells in renal cell carcinoma. The sample's treatment: treatment-naive control, cytoreductive nephrectomy. Germline CDR1 is ENHRY and CDR2 is SYGVKD. This CDR3 region has 12 residues. V was pared by 6 bases and J by 5 bases, with 10 bases between. The assay was immunoSEQ multiplex PCR, and TCRdb's table has in-frame clones only and misses some. The data contain 13,000 or so clones, around 65% of them singletons. On this clone: Its antigen remains unknown.

Findings and caveats of the study: Irradiated tumors held more dominant CDR3 motifs than control tumors.

This material consisted of tumor tissue, taken from a patient whose treatment was nephrectomy without radiotherapy. J is TRBJ2-5 and V is TRBV10-3; D gene uncertain. This TCR was recovered from a woman aged 80 or over with renal cell carcinoma. Here the CDR3 reads CAISDEQETQYF. In nucleotides, the CDR3 is TGTGCCATCAGCGATGAACAGGAGACCCAGTACTTC.